This T cell receptor beta chain was recovered during a study of T cell responses to AZD1222 COVID-19 vaccine. General study points: Compared with day 0, the breadth and depth of the Spike-specific TCR repertoire rose significantly after two doses of AZD1222. Repertoire sampling happened only post peak T cell response.

On this clone: Its antigen is unidentified.

The V gene lost 2 bases and the J gene lost 1 base, with 14 bases spanning the gap. The CDR3 is made up of 16 amino acids. CDR1 is KGHSH, CDR2 LQKENI, per germline. The assay was immunoSEQ multiplex PCR, and TCRdb's table has in-frame clones only and misses some. Of 84,000 or so clones in the sample, 88% were seen once. The sample in question was peripheral blood, obtained on day 0 of MenACWY control vaccination. The genes are TRBV18 and TRBJ1-1; D is undetermined. The sequence was collected from an adult in good health. The CDR3 DNA follows: TGTGCCAGCTCACCAAGAGGTCTCAAGGGGAACACTGAAGCTTTCTTT. Protein sequence: CASSPRGLKGNTEAFF.